Listed below are T cell receptor beta chains from one sample, sequenced in a study of response to subunit inactivated influenza vaccine. TCRdb ran MiXCR on the RT-PCR reads and lists one entry per CDR3 protein. In the table there are more than 700,000 distinct CDR3 sequences, around 21% of which are singletons. This specimen consisted of PBMCs from blood, obtained about 5 days after vaccination. The receptors were gathered from a man aged 50 to 59 who received an inactivated influenza vaccine. The CDR3 runs from the conserved cysteine through the conserved F or W. D genes are given only for firm matches. Clone size is stated in some rows and not others, as once, few, many or a class when expanded.

>NA|TRBV28|TRBJ2-7|few
TGTGCCAGCAGTCGCGCCGGTGGGCAGCAGTACTTC
CASSRAGGQQYF
>TRBD2|TRBV20-1|TRBJ2-1|few
TGCAGTGCTAGACTAGCGGGAGTTGGTGAGCAGTTCTTC
CSARLAGVGEQFF
>NA|TRBV4-3|TRBJ2-1|few
TGCGCCAGCAGCCAAGGGATTAGGGATGAGCAGTTCTTC
CASSQGIRDEQFF
>TRBD1|TRBV5-1|TRBJ2-5|NA
TGCGCCAGCAGCGGGACCGGGACAGGGCGCAGGGAGACCCAGTACTTC
CASSGTGTGRRETQYF
>TRBD1|TRBV9|TRBJ2-5|NA
TGTGCCAGCAGCGTAGGGATATCTGACAGGGCAGAGACCCAGTACTTC
CASSVGISDRAETQYF
>NA|TRBV20-1|TRBJ1-2|NA
TGCAGTGCCCACCCACGGGGAATCGGGTCCCTCTATGGCTACACCTTC
CSAHPRGIGSLYGYTF
>NA|TRBV6-2/TRBV6-3|TRBJ2-7|NA
TGTGCCAGCAGTTGGGAGGGGGGCACCTACGAGCAGTACTTC
CASSWEGGTYEQYF
>TRBD1|TRBV20-1|TRBJ1-4|few
TGCAGTGCTAGAAATCGACAGGGGCGGTGGGAAAAACTGTTTTTT
CSARNRQGRWEKLFF
>NA|TRBV6-2/TRBV6-3|TRBJ1-5|NA
TGTGCCAGCAGTCAAACCCCGTTTGGCAATCAGCCCCAGCATTTT
CASSQTPFGNQPQHF
>NA|TRBV7-2|TRBJ1-2|NA
TGTGCCAGCAGCTTAAAGAACTATGGCTACACCTTC
CASSLKNYGYTF
>NA|TRBV10-2|TRBJ2-2|few
TGCGCCAGCAGTGACCGGATAAACAGGGTTACCGGGGAGCTGTTTTTT
CASSDRINRVTGELFF
>TRBD1|TRBV29-1|TRBJ1-2|NA
TGCAGCGTTACGGGACAGGGACTGATCTATGGCTACACCTTC
CSVTGQGLIYGYTF
>TRBD2|TRBV4-3|TRBJ2-3|NA
TGCGCCAGCAGCCAGTACGCTAGCGGAGCAGATACGCAGTATTTT
CASSQYASGADTQYF
>NA|TRBV6-2/TRBV6-3|TRBJ2-7|NA
TGTGCCAGCAGTTACTATACAGGGAACGAGCAGTACTTC
CASSYYTGNEQYF
>TRBD2|TRBV11-2|TRBJ2-3|NA
TGTGCCAGCAGCTCTTGGAGCGGGATCCAGACGGATACGCAGTATTTT
CASSSWSGIQTDTQYF
>NA|TRBV7-6|TRBJ1-4|NA
TGTGCCAGCAGCCGGGACGGGGGAAAACTGTTTTTT
CASSRDGGKLFF
>TRBD1|TRBV4-2|TRBJ1-2|NA
TGTGCCAGCAGCCATCTGGACAGGGTCAACTATGGCTACACCTTC
CASSHLDRVNYGYTF
>NA|TRBV5-1|TRBJ2-1|few
TGCGCCAGCAGCTTGGGTTACGGGACCCTTAACAATGAGCAGTTCTTC
CASSLGYGTLNNEQFF
>NA|TRBV2|TRBJ2-2|NA
TGTGCCAGCAGCCGTTGGAACGGGGAGCTGTTTTTT
CASSRWNGELFF
>TRBD2|TRBV24-1|TRBJ2-1|few
TGTGCCACCAGCCAACCACTAGCGGGATATAGCAATGAGCAGTTCTTC
CATSQPLAGYSNEQFF
>TRBD1|TRBV20-1|TRBJ2-1|few
TGCAGTGCATCGGATTGGGACAGGGCTTACAATGAGCAGTTCTTC
CSASDWDRAYNEQFF
>NA|TRBV4-3|TRBJ1-5|few
TGCGCCAGCAGCCAAGAAAGGACAGTTTATAGCAATCAGCCCCAGCATTTT
CASSQERTVYSNQPQHF
>NA|TRBV29-1|TRBJ2-5|NA
TGCAGCGCCATGGGAGAGGGCATCTCGGAGACCCAGTACTTC
CSAMGEGISETQYF
>TRBD1|TRBV19|TRBJ2-1|NA
TGTGCCAGTAGGTTGACAGGGTCCAATGAGCAGTTCTTC
CASRLTGSNEQFF